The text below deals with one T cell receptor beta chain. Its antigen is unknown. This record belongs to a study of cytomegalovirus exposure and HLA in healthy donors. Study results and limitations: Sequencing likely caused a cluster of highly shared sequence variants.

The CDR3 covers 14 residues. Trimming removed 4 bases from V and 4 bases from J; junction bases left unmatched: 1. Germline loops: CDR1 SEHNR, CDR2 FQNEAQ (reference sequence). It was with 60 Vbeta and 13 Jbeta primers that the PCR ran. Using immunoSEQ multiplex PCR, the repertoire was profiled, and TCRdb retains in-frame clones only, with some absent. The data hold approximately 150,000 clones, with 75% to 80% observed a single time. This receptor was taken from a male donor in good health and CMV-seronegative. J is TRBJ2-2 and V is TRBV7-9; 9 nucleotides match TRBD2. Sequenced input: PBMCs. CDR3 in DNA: TGTGCCAGCAGCTCAGCGGGAGGCACCGGGGAGCTGTTTTTT. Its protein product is CASSSAGGTGELFF. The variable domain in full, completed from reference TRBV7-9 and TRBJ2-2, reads DTGVSQNPRHKITKRGQNVTFRCDPISEHNRLYWYRQTLGQGPEFLTYFQNEAQLEKSRLLSDRFSAERPKGSFSTLEIQRTEQGDSAMYLCASSSAGGTGELFFGEGSRLTVL.